The present entry profiles one T cell receptor (beta chain) with its context. Its target is unknown. PCR was performed using 60 Vbeta and 13 Jbeta primers. Sequencing was performed with immunoSEQ multiplex PCR; in TCRdb, only in-frame clones are kept and a portion is missing. This sample has roughly 180,000 clones, with around 80% found just once. The data derive from a study of cytomegalovirus exposure and HLA in healthy donors. V lost 6 bases, J lost 8 bases, and 14 bases lay in between. Germline V gene lookup returns CDR1 WSHSY and CDR2 SAAADI. CDR3 length equals 13 residues. Study-wide points: Reportedly, fewer N-insertions than the approximately 690-donor mean appeared in an Asian-associated ancestry cluster in a later analysis.

The sample consisted of PBMCs. The chain uses TRBV10-2 and TRBJ2-1; possibly TRBD1 for D (6 bases). This clonotype originated in a woman aged 30 to 39 in good health and CMV-seropositive. In DNA form, the CDR3 reads TGCGCCAGCAGGCACAGGGAGTGGGATGAGCAGTTCTTC. Translating it yields CASRHREWDEQFF.